These 27 T cell receptor beta chains were sequenced from one sample in a study of regulatory T cells in long-lasting Graves disease. Time point reported: newly diagnosed GD, antithyroid drugs for less than 3 months. Making the TCR library involved RNA that had been extracted from PBMCs. Library construction for TCR beta used iRepertoire HTBI primers and Arm-PCR of CDR3 regions. TCRdb analysed the multiplex PCR reads with MiXCR anew, one entry per CDR3 protein. Of about 530,000 distinct CDR3 sequences listed, about 16% are singletons. The same data also contributed to another study, on T cells in Graves' hyperthyroidism and ophthalmopathy.

Source: peripheral blood mononuclear cells (PBMCs), taken at new diagnosis, from a patient treated with antithyroid drugs. These receptors were collected from a woman aged 40-60 years with Graves disease.

V and J are TRBV12-3 or TRBV12-4 and TRBJ2-3; the match to TRBD1 covers 10 bases. This CDR3 region has 15 residues. Trimming at V came to 5 bases and at J to 3 bases, leaving 5 bases not matched to a gene. The CDR3 DNA follows: TGTGCCAGCAGTACCGGACAGGGGGGTACAGATACGCAGTATTTT. Translating gives CASSTGQGGTDTQYF.

As regards this clonotype: One base separates it from a far larger clone, so it is likely a read error. The chain couples TRBV9 to TRBJ1-5; perhaps TRBD1 as D (5 bases). CDR1 SGDLS and CDR2 YYNGEE come from the germline V gene. Trimming took off 3 bases at V and 3 bases at J, with 13 bases between the two ends. The CDR3 is made up of 15 amino acids. The chain's CDR3 is CASSASGTVNQPQHF. CDR3 in DNA: TGTGCCAGCAGCGCCTCCGGGACGGTCAATCAGCCCCAGCATTTT.

This clonotype was counted between two and nine times. The rearrangement links TRBV5-1 to TRBJ1-5; D might be TRBD1 (5 bases). CDR3 length equals 14 residues. The V end was cut by 5 bases, the J end by 4 bases, with 13 bases between. The germline V gene has CDR1 SGHRS and CDR2 YFSETQ. In DNA form, the CDR3 reads TGCGCCAGCAGGCGACAGCCTCATAATCAGCCCCAGCATTTT. Translated, it gives CASRRQPHNQPQHF.

This clonotype was observed a handful of times. The chain recombines TRBV4-1 with TRBJ2-3; the D gene is possibly TRBD2 (6 bases). The CDR3 spans 13 residues. Germline V gives CDR1 MGHRA, CDR2 YSYEKL. V shed 2 bases and J shed 4 bases, with 7 bases lying between them. CDR3 nucleotides: TGCGCCAGCAGCCAACCGGGGGCAGATACGCAGTATTTT. Protein product: CASSQPGADTQYF.

This clonotype came up many times. The V and J genes are TRBV7-9 and TRBJ1-2, with D hard to call. V gave up 4 bases and J gave up 2 bases, with 11 bases separating them. The CDR3 contains 14 residues. Germline-derived CDR1 and CDR2 are SEHNR and FQNEAQ (reference sequence). CDR3 residues: CASSSSTTNYGYTF. In DNA, the CDR3 is TGTGCCAGCAGCTCCTCGACAACCAACTATGGCTACACCTTC.

This clonotype was seen ten or more times. The chain is built from TRBV20-1 and TRBJ2-3; either TRBD1 or TRBD2 may supply D (5 bases each). Trimming removed 3 bases from V and 2 bases from J, with 15 bases in between. This CDR3 has 15 amino acids. Germline CDR1 is DFQATT and CDR2 is SNEGSKA (reference sequence). In nucleotides, the CDR3 is TGCAGTGCTAGTCTCGGGGCTGCTTACACAGATACGCAGTATTTT. This sequence encodes CSASLGAAYTDTQYF.

Concerning this clonotype itself: Possible read error: a much larger clone is one base away. The genes are TRBV5-1 and TRBJ1-4, with D maybe TRBD1 (5 bases). This CDR3 comprises 15 residues. V was shortened by 3 bases and J by 3 bases, with 12 bases between the two germline ends. In germline, CDR1 is SGHRS, CDR2 YFSETQ. The chain's CDR3 is CASSSGDGPNEKLFF. The CDR3 DNA is TGCGCCAGCAGCTCGGGGGACGGGCCTAATGAAAAACTGTTTTTT.

Ten or more counts support this clonotype. The chain links TRBV2 to TRBJ1-5; 9 positions agree with TRBD1. The CDR3 consists of 13 residues. Germline-derived CDR1 and CDR2 are SNHLY and FYNNEI. With V trimmed by 8 bases and J by 4 bases, 3 bases remained unmatched. The CDR3 protein is CASGGTGNQPQHF. Here the CDR3 DNA reads TGTGCCAGCGGGGGGACAGGGAATCAGCCCCAGCATTTT.

Many counts were recorded for this clonotype. The chain employs TRBV7-9 and TRBJ1-1; D is undetermined. The CDR3 is 14 residues long. Trimming cost V 5 bases and J 2 bases, with 12 bases left between them. CDR1 SEHNR and CDR2 FQNEAQ come from the germline V gene (reference sequence). CDR3 in DNA: TGTGCCAGCAGCCCAAAAGGCCCTAACACTGAAGCTTTCTTT. Encoded protein: CASSPKGPNTEAFF.

This clonotype occurred many times. V is TRBV12-3 or TRBV12-4 and J is TRBJ2-7; possible D gene TRBD2, 5 bases. V lost 6 bases, J lost 2 bases, and 11 bases lay in between. The CDR3 consists of 13 residues. The CDR3 loop reads CASREVGTYEQYF. CDR3 bases: TGTGCCAGCAGGGAGGTAGGAACCTACGAGCAGTACTTC.

This rearrangement joins TRBV24-1 to TRBJ2-1; 12 bases are a match to TRBD1. This CDR3 is built from 18 residues. Trimming at V came to 2 bases and at J to 9 bases, leaving 13 bases not matched to a gene. Germline V gene data show CDR1 as KGHDR and CDR2 as SFDVKD. The CDR3 nucleotides read TGTGCCACCAGTGATTCTGGGTACCGGGACAGGGGGCGCATTGAGCAGTTCTTC. Amino acids: CATSDSGYRDRGRIEQFF.

CDR3 DNA sequence: TGTGCCATCAGTGATTATCAAGAGACCCAGTACTTC. This codes for CAISDYQETQYF. The chain combines TRBV10-3 with TRBJ2-5; D is undetermined. This CDR3 is 12 amino acids long. Trimming stripped 3 bases from V and 2 bases from J, with 4 bases between. The germline V gene encodes CDR1 ENHRY and CDR2 SYGVKD.

This clonotype was found a few times. A read error may be the cause here, since a much bigger clone is one base away. This sequence joins TRBV12-3 or TRBV12-4 and TRBJ1-2; D is possibly TRBD1 (6 bases). Trimming cost V 1 base and J 7 bases, with 13 bases left between them. This CDR3 region has 14 residues. As DNA, the CDR3 is TGTGCCAGCAGTTTAGACAGGGTGAATTGTGGCTACACCTTC. Protein sequence: CASSLDRVNCGYTF.

This clonotype was counted at least ten times. The V gene is TRBV29-1, the J gene TRBJ1-1; the match to TRBD1 covers 9 bases. Germline-derived CDR1 and CDR2 are SQVTM and ANQGSEA. The length of the CDR3 is 13 residues. V trimming: 7 bases; J trimming: 3 bases; junction bases outside the gene matches: 6. CDR3 region: CSARGQGYTEAFF. Written as DNA, the CDR3 is TGCAGCGCCCGCGGACAGGGGTACACTGAAGCTTTCTTT.

This clonotype has a handful of counts. This rearrangement joins TRBV6-5 to TRBJ2-7; D may be TRBD1 (6 bases). CDR3 length: 14 amino acids. Germline CDR1 and CDR2: MNHEY and SVGAGI. Trimming cost V 0 bases and J 5 bases, with 11 bases left between them. As DNA, the CDR3 is TGTGCCAGCAGTTACTCGGCACAGGGTCACGAGCAGTACTTC. Its translation: CASSYSAQGHEQYF.

Comments on this clonotype: A junction end diverges from the germline sequence, so it may reflect a read error. The chain uses TRBV5-1 and TRBJ2-1; 12 bases match TRBD2. CDR1 and CDR2 (germline): SGHRS, YFSETQ. The CDR3 spans 17 residues. The CDR3 DNA reads TGCGCCAGCAGCTCCGCTAGCGGGGGGGGGTCCTGCAATGAGCAGTTCTTC. It yields the protein CASSSASGGGSCNEQFF.

This clonotype appeared many times. The rearrangement links TRBV5-1 to TRBJ1-1; TRBD1 might be the D (5 bases). CDR1 and CDR2 (germline): SGHRS, YFSETQ. Between the trimmed V and J ends, which lost 0 bases and 5 bases, there was a span of 14 bases. The CDR3 contains 15 residues. The CDR3 DNA sequence: TGCGCCAGCAGCTTGGGGGGACGAGCCGAGACTGAAGCTTTCTTT. The encoded protein is CASSLGGRAETEAFF. Full variable domain (rest looked up from reference TRBV5-1 and TRBJ1-1): KAGVTQTPRYLIKTRGQQVTLSCSPISGHRSVSWYQQTPGQGLQFLFEYFSETQRNKGNFPGRFSGRQFSNSRSEMNVSTLELGDSALYLCASSLGGRAETEAFFGQGTRLTVV.

This clonotype was recorded at least ten times. J is TRBJ2-1 and V is TRBV6-2 or TRBV6-3; 8 positions agree with TRBD2. The CDR3 runs to 14 residues. CDR1 and CDR2 from the germline V gene are MNHEY and SVGEGT. The V and J ends lost 10 bases and 2 bases, in that order; junction bases with no gene match: 7. The CDR3 reads CATCSGGPYNEQFF. The CDR3 DNA reads TGTGCCACCTGCAGCGGGGGCCCCTACAATGAGCAGTTCTTC.

This clonotype was seen a few times. The chain has TRBV7-9 and TRBJ1-1; no clear D gene. This CDR3 is 13 amino acids long. Trimming shortened V by 5 bases and J by 5 bases, and 12 bases separated the two germline ends. Germline CDR1 and CDR2: SEHNR and FQNEAQ (reference sequence). The CDR3 is CASSGGWETEAFF. The CDR3 bases are TGTGCCAGCAGCGGAGGATGGGAAACTGAAGCTTTCTTT.

The chain employs TRBV5-5 and TRBJ2-3; 9 nucleotides line up with TRBD2. The CDR3 totals 18 residues. Trimming took 0 bases from V and 0 from J; bases not matched to a gene: 8. Germline V CDR1 and CDR2: SGHKS, YYEKEE (reference sequence). CDR3 region: CASSLVLYSGGSTDTQYF. The CDR3 DNA reads TGTGCCAGCAGCTTGGTATTATATAGCGGGGGTAGCACAGATACGCAGTATTTT.

The chain couples TRBV6-2 or TRBV6-3 to TRBJ2-1; D unclear. Germline-derived CDR1 and CDR2 are MNHEY and SVGEGT. V was cut by 6 bases and J by 3 bases, with 12 bases left in between. The CDR3 sequence is 14 residues long. The DNA of the CDR3 is TGTGCCAGCAGGTCCGTTAGAAACTACAATGAGCAGTTCTTC. This translates into CASRSVRNYNEQFF.

Worth noting for this clonotype: A read error is possible here, since a much larger clone lies one base away. The chain has TRBV20-1 and TRBJ2-7; 14 positions match TRBD2. Trimming cost V 6 bases and J 7 bases; bases outside gene matches: 8. CDR1 is DFQATT, CDR2 SNEGSKA, per germline (reference sequence). The CDR3 spans 14 residues. The DNA of the CDR3 is TGCAGTGCACCGGGACTAGCGGGAGTCAATGAGCAGTACTTC. Residues: CSAPGLAGVNEQYF.

This clonotype has a handful of counts. The chain carries TRBV7-2 and TRBJ2-2; no reliable D call. V shed 4 bases and J shed 7 bases, with 13 bases lying between them. CDR3 length: 14 amino acids. Germline assignment: CDR1 SGHTA and CDR2 FQGNSA. The CDR3 bases are TGTGCCAGCAGCTCCGCCACCATTAACGGGGAGCTGTTTTTT. It encodes CASSSATINGELFF. Full variable domain (rest looked up from reference TRBV7-2 and TRBJ2-2): GAGVSQSPSNKVTEKGKDVELRCDPISGHTALYWYRQSLGQGLEFLIYFQGNSAPDKSGLPSDRFSAERTGGSVSTLTIQRTQQEDSAVYLCASSSATINGELFFGEGSRLTVL.

DNA of the CDR3: TGTGCCAGCAGTGAGACTACCTTGACGGCTGAAGCTTTCTTT. It encodes CASSETTLTAEAFF. This rearrangement joins TRBV25-1 to TRBJ1-1, with D unresolved. Germline V lookup: CDR1 MGHDK, CDR2 SYGVNS. The CDR3 has 14 amino acids. Trimming left V 3 bases short and J 6 bases short, with 14 bases between.

This clonotype was counted many times. V gene TRBV12-3 or TRBV12-4 combines with J gene TRBJ1-2; 10 positions agree with TRBD1. The CDR3 is 14 residues long. Trimming took 3 bases from V and 7 from J; bases not matched to a gene: 5. The CDR3 DNA is TGTGCCAGCAGTTTGACAGGGGGCTTTGGTGGCTACACCTTC. Its translation is CASSLTGGFGGYTF.

This clonotype was picked up many times. The rearrangement uses TRBV5-4 and TRBJ2-7; 12 nucleotides align to TRBD1. J lost 5 bases, V lost 1 base, and 10 bases had no gene match. Germline CDR1 SGHNT, CDR2 YYREEE (reference sequence). This CDR3 has 17 residues. The CDR3 is CASSLSVGTGGLNEQYF. DNA of the CDR3: TGTGCCAGCAGCTTGTCCGTCGGGACAGGGGGCCTGAACGAGCAGTACTTC.

As for this clonotype: A much larger clonotype is one base distant, so this may be a read error. This sequence joins TRBV2 and TRBJ2-7; TRBD2 matches 7 bases. This CDR3 region has 15 residues. V gave up 5 bases and J gave up 7 bases; unmatched junction bases: 14. Looked up from germline, CDR1 is SNHLY and CDR2 is FYNNEI. In DNA form, the CDR3 reads TGTGCCAGCAGTCCTGCGGGCAGCGGGGAAAATGAGCAGTACTTC. It translates to CASSPAGSGENEQYF.